Shown below are 15 T cell receptor beta chains from a single sample sequenced in a study of lung T cells in sarcoidosis with Löfgren's syndrome. TCRdb processed the reads anew with MiXCR; each CDR3 protein has one entry. The data contain roughly 63,000 distinct CDR3 sequences, less than 25% of them singletons. The sample comprised CD4+ T cells from PBMCs. The receptors were gathered from a human donor with sarcoidosis (Löfgren's syndrome or another form), or a control subject (not recorded which).

This clonotype was seen repeatedly, ten times or more. The rearrangement joins TRBV2 to TRBJ1-1, with a tentative D call TRBD1 (5 bases). V was cut by 2 bases and J by 1 base, with 20 bases left in between. Germline CDR1 is SNHLY and CDR2 is FYNNEI. The CDR3 runs 18 residues. For the CDR3, the DNA is TGTGCCAGCAGTGAAAGGGCATGGGGCGGACTCCAGAACACTGAAGCTTTCTTT. Residues: CASSERAWGGLQNTEAFF.

This clonotype showed up many times. The chain is built from TRBV6-6 and TRBJ1-1, with no clear D. Germline CDR1 MNHNY, CDR2 SVGAGI (reference sequence). CDR3 length: 14 amino acids. V was cut by 0 bases and J by 2 bases, with 7 bases left in between. DNA of the CDR3: TGTGCCAGCAGTTACTCGTTCGGTAACACTGAAGCTTTCTTT. It encodes CASSYSFGNTEAFF.

V gene TRBV3-1 combines with J gene TRBJ1-3; D is ambiguous. In germline, CDR1 is LGHDT, CDR2 YNNKEL (reference sequence). Trimming removed 5 bases from V and 1 base from J, with 12 bases in between. CDR3 length: 15 residues. CDR3 loop: CASSSRSGSGNTIYF. CDR3 nucleotides: TGTGCCAGCAGCTCAAGATCCGGGTCTGGAAACACCATATATTTT. The whole variable domain, remainder taken from reference TRBV3-1 and TRBJ1-3, is DTAVSQTPKYLVTQMGNDKSIKCEQNLGHDTMYWYKQDSKKFLKIMFSYNNKELIINETVPNRFSPKSPDKAHLNLHINSLELGDSAVYFCASSSRSGSGNTIYFGEGSWLTVV.

This clonotype was seen many times. This chain uses TRBV20-1 with TRBJ1-1; D gene uncertain. V lost 3 bases and J 1 base, leaving 6 bases between the germline ends. Germline CDR1 is DFQATT and CDR2 is SNEGSKA (reference sequence). The CDR3 length is 12 residues. The CDR3 nucleotides read TGCAGTGCTAGGTTTTGGAACACTGAAGCTTTCTTT. Translating it yields CSARFWNTEAFF.

This clonotype was detected many times. The chain combines TRBV20-1 with TRBJ1-2; the D gene is possibly TRBD1 (5 bases). This CDR3 is 12 amino acids long. The V end was cut by 6 bases, the J end by 7 bases, with 15 bases between. Per germline, CDR1 DFQATT and CDR2 SNEGSKA (reference sequence). The CDR3 DNA reads as TGCAGTGCCCGGGACTTAATCAGTGGCTACACCTTC. This translates into CSARDLISGYTF.

Concerning this clonotype: A clone one base away is much larger, so this may be a read error. The chain links TRBV7-9 to TRBJ1-1; D is perhaps TRBD1 (5 bases). V was pared by 5 bases and J by 8 bases, with 15 bases between. The CDR3 totals 13 residues. Germline values: CDR1 SEHNR, CDR2 FQNEAQ (reference sequence). DNA for the CDR3: TGTGCCAGCAGCGCCGACAGTAGTGGGGAAGCTTTCTTT. Protein sequence: CASSADSSGEAFF.

In this sample, this clonotype turned up a few times. The rearrangement uses TRBV18 and TRBJ2-6; 11 positions agree with TRBD2. CDR3 length equals 18 residues. After removal of 2 bases from V and 2 bases from J, the junction contained 5 bases not matched to a gene. From germline, CDR1 is KGHSH and CDR2 LQKENI. The CDR3, as DNA: TGTGCCAGCTCACCATTAGCGGGAGGGCCTACTGGGGCCAACGTCCTGACTTTC. It specifies CASSPLAGGPTGANVLTF.

This clonotype was observed a handful of times. The chain uses TRBV4-2 and TRBJ1-1, with D perhaps matching TRBD1 (5 bases). CDR1 LGHNA and CDR2 YNFKEQ come from the germline V gene. V gave up 3 bases and J gave up 1 base, with 12 bases separating them. The length of the CDR3 is 15 residues. The CDR3: CASSQRGSANTEAFF. The CDR3 bases are TGTGCCAGCAGCCAGAGGGGCTCAGCGAACACTGAAGCTTTCTTT.

This clonotype was observed at least ten times. The gene calls are TRBV24-1 and TRBJ2-5; D not certain. Germline CDR1 and CDR2: KGHDR and SFDVKD. The ends were cut back, 4 bases at V and 4 bases at J, with 12 bases in the middle. The CDR3 loop spans 14 amino acids. DNA of the CDR3: TGTGCCACCAGTGACCCGGCCCTGGGAGAGACCCAGTACTTC. Protein sequence: CATSDPALGETQYF.

This clonotype was seen at least ten times. The chain recombines TRBV11-3 with TRBJ2-1, with D possibly being TRBD2 (5 bases). The CDR3 spans 15 residues. The germline CDR1 and CDR2 sequences are SGHNT and YENEEA. Trimming took off 1 base at V and 1 base at J, with 8 bases between the two ends. The CDR3 loop reads CASSLGRESYNEQFF. In DNA form, the CDR3 reads TGTGCCAGCAGCTTAGGTCGGGAATCCTACAATGAGCAGTTCTTC.

The V and J genes are TRBV7-2 and TRBJ2-7; no clear D. The CDR3 length is 15 residues. V gave up 6 bases and J gave up 2 bases, with 17 bases separating them. CDR1 and CDR2 (germline): SGHTA, FQGNSA. The CDR3 sequence is CASRHPRGRTYEQYF. DNA of the CDR3: TGTGCCAGCAGACACCCCCGTGGTAGAACCTACGAGCAGTACTTC.

This clonotype was counted only a few times. The chain uses TRBV6-6 and TRBJ2-6, with D uncertain. The CDR3 is made up of 15 amino acids. V lost 2 bases to trimming and J lost 0 bases, with 5 bases between them. Germline CDR1 reads MNHNY; CDR2 reads SVGAGI (reference sequence). This CDR3 reads CASSYARSGANVLTF. Here the CDR3 DNA reads TGTGCCAGCAGTTACGCCCGCTCTGGGGCCAACGTCCTGACTTTC.

This clonotype was counted many times. The chain employs TRBV14 and TRBJ2-1; 7 bases match TRBD2. The CDR3 has 15 amino acids. After removal of 1 base from V and 2 bases from J, the junction contained 2 bases not matched to a gene. Germline values: CDR1 SGHDN, CDR2 FVKESK. CDR3 protein: CASSQVGTTYNEQFF. DNA for the CDR3: TGTGCCAGCAGCCAAGTCGGGACTACCTACAATGAGCAGTTCTTC.

The table lists this clonotype with many counts. The chain combines TRBV20-1 with TRBJ2-5, with D unresolved. In germline, CDR1 is DFQATT, CDR2 SNEGSKA (reference sequence). The CDR3 runs 15 residues. V lost 2 bases and J 4 bases, leaving 17 bases between the germline ends. Here the CDR3 DNA reads TGCAGTGCTAGACCCGACGAGTCAAGACTAGAGACCCAGTACTTC. Translating it yields CSARPDESRLETQYF.

This clonotype was detected only a few times. The chain recombines TRBV3-1 with TRBJ2-1; D unclear. This CDR3 contains 15 residues. Germline lookup yields CDR1 LGHDT and CDR2 YNNKEL (reference sequence). Trimming shortened V by 1 base and J by 2 bases, and 9 bases separated the two germline ends. CDR3 nucleotide sequence: TGTGCCAGCAGCCAAGGACTCCCCCCCTACAATGAGCAGTTCTTC. The encoded protein is CASSQGLPPYNEQFF.